A selection of T cell receptor beta chains follows, all from one sample in a study of T-cell memory formation after mild COVID-19. TCRdb analysed the 5' RACE reads with MiXCR anew, one entry per CDR3 protein. The table includes hundreds of thousands of distinct CDR3 sequences, 15% detected once. The sample consisted of PBMCs or a T cell subset sorted from them (not recorded which). These receptors were collected from a man aged 18 to 30 who had mild COVID-19 (a few samples of this study predate the infection). Cell type and time point are not known. Each CDR3 is given with its conserved first and last residue. The order of the fields is D gene, clone size, V gene, J gene, CDR3 DNA, CDR3 protein. D genes are given only for firm matches. Clone size is shown for a subset of rows, as once, few, many or a class of expanded clone.

D gene: -; clone size: few; V gene: TRBV29-1; J gene: TRBJ1-1; CDR3 DNA: TGCAGCGTTGTCTCGGCAGGGGTTCGGGGAGCTTTCTTT; CDR3 protein: CSVVSAGVRGAFF
D gene: -; clone size: many; V gene: TRBV7-2; J gene: TRBJ1-2; CDR3 DNA: TGTGCCAGCAGCGGTCCTATGCCGGGACTCCGACTGGGTGGCTACACCTTC; CDR3 protein: CASSGPMPGLRLGGYTF
D gene: -; clone size: many; V gene: TRBV20-1; J gene: TRBJ2-7; CDR3 DNA: TGCAGTGCCGTACCCCACAGGCTCGAGCAGTACTTC; CDR3 protein: CSAVPHRLEQYF
D gene: -; clone size: many; V gene: TRBV5-4; J gene: TRBJ1-1; CDR3 DNA: TGTGCCAGCAGCCGCTCAATGAACACTGAAGCTTTCTTT; CDR3 protein: CASSRSMNTEAFF
D gene: TRBD1; clone size: few; V gene: TRBV27; J gene: TRBJ1-1; CDR3 DNA: TGTGCCAGCAGTTTACAGGGGGCCGGAGGGTACACTGAAGCTTTCTTT; CDR3 protein: CASSLQGAGGYTEAFF
D gene: -; clone size: many; V gene: TRBV4-3; J gene: TRBJ2-5; CDR3 DNA: TGCGCCAGCAGCCAAGACTCTAGATTTCCGGTGGCCCAGTACTTC; CDR3 protein: CASSQDSRFPVAQYF
D gene: -; clone size: few; V gene: TRBV10-3; J gene: TRBJ2-7; CDR3 DNA: TGTGCCACCGAGTCCCGGGACAAGACCTACGAGCAGTACTTC; CDR3 protein: CATESRDKTYEQYF
D gene: -; clone size: few; V gene: TRBV18; J gene: TRBJ2-3; CDR3 DNA: TGTGCCAGCTCACCCCCGGGACTCCGCACAGATACGCAGTATTTT; CDR3 protein: CASSPPGLRTDTQYF
D gene: -; clone size: -; V gene: TRBV7-2; J gene: TRBJ2-6; CDR3 DNA: TGTGCCAGCAGCTTCCAGGGGGCCAACGTCCTGACTTTC; CDR3 protein: CASSFQGANVLTF
D gene: -; clone size: -; V gene: TRBV29-1; J gene: TRBJ2-7; CDR3 DNA: TGCAGCGTTGCGTCGGAGGGGGGCGAGCAGTACTTC; CDR3 protein: CSVASEGGEQYF
D gene: -; clone size: few; V gene: TRBV20-1; J gene: TRBJ2-1; CDR3 DNA: TGCAGTGCTAGATATAGGGGACGGAACAATGAGCAGTTCTTC; CDR3 protein: CSARYRGRNNEQFF
D gene: -; clone size: few; V gene: TRBV7-9; J gene: TRBJ2-6; CDR3 DNA: TGTGCCAGCAGCTTAGACCCACGGACAGCCCGCTCTGGGGCCAACGTCCTGACTTTC; CDR3 protein: CASSLDPRTARSGANVLTF
D gene: TRBD2; clone size: -; V gene: TRBV4-2; J gene: TRBJ2-2; CDR3 DNA: TGTGCCAGCAGCCAAGGAGCTCTAGCGGGGGGCAAGGGCACCGGGGAGCTGTTTTTT; CDR3 protein: CASSQGALAGGKGTGELFF
D gene: -; clone size: -; V gene: TRBV5-1; J gene: TRBJ1-6; CDR3 DNA: TGCGCCAGCAGCTTCCGGGCCTCGAGCGGGGATTCACCCCTCCACTTT; CDR3 protein: CASSFRASSGDSPLHF
D gene: -; clone size: -; V gene: TRBV25-1; J gene: TRBJ2-3; CDR3 DNA: TGTGCCAGCAAGGGAGATACGCAGTATTTT; CDR3 protein: CASKGDTQYF
D gene: -; clone size: -; V gene: TRBV12-3/TRBV12-4; J gene: TRBJ2-7; CDR3 DNA: TGTGCCAGCAGTCGTGCAGGACCGACCTCCGAGCAGTACTTC; CDR3 protein: CASSRAGPTSEQYF
D gene: -; clone size: few; V gene: TRBV12-3/TRBV12-4; J gene: TRBJ1-1; CDR3 DNA: TGTGCCAGCAGGCCAGGGGCCACTGAAGCTTTCTTT; CDR3 protein: CASRPGATEAFF
D gene: -; clone size: -; V gene: TRBV7-9; J gene: TRBJ1-4; CDR3 DNA: TGTGCCAGCAGCTTAGTAGACAGTCCCCTGATACCTTTT; CDR3 protein: CASSLVDSPLIPF
D gene: -; clone size: few; V gene: TRBV27; J gene: TRBJ2-5; CDR3 DNA: TGTGCCAGCAGTGAGGTATCCGGGGCCGAGACCCAGTACTTC; CDR3 protein: CASSEVSGAETQYF
D gene: -; clone size: -; V gene: TRBV2; J gene: TRBJ1-1; CDR3 DNA: TGTGCCAGCATCCCGTCAGAGGCGAGGAACACTGAAGCTTTCTTT; CDR3 protein: CASIPSEARNTEAFF
D gene: TRBD2; clone size: -; V gene: TRBV6-4; J gene: TRBJ2-1; CDR3 DNA: TGTGCCAGCAGTATAGCGGGGGGCCCCCTCAATGAGCAGTTCTTC; CDR3 protein: CASSIAGGPLNEQFF
D gene: -; clone size: once; V gene: TRBV24-1; J gene: TRBJ1-2; CDR3 DNA: TGTGCCACCAAGCAAGCCACAGCTAACTATTGCTACACCTTC; CDR3 protein: CATKQATANYCYTF
D gene: -; clone size: few; V gene: TRBV6-5; J gene: TRBJ2-7; CDR3 DNA: TGTGCCAGCAGTTACGATGGACAGACTCCCTACGAGCAGTACTTC; CDR3 protein: CASSYDGQTPYEQYF
D gene: TRBD2; clone size: few; V gene: TRBV12-3/TRBV12-4; J gene: TRBJ2-2; CDR3 DNA: TGTGCCAGCAGTTTAGTCGCGGGGGTCACCGGGGAGCTGTTTTTT; CDR3 protein: CASSLVAGVTGELFF
D gene: TRBD1; clone size: few; V gene: TRBV12-3/TRBV12-4; J gene: TRBJ1-2; CDR3 DNA: TGTGCCAGCAGTTGGAGGGGGCAAAACTATGGCTACACCTTC; CDR3 protein: CASSWRGQNYGYTF
D gene: -; clone size: -; V gene: TRBV7-9; J gene: TRBJ1-6; CDR3 DNA: TGTGCCAGCAGCTTACCCCCAGGGAACTCACCCCTCCACTTT; CDR3 protein: CASSLPPGNSPLHF
D gene: -; clone size: -; V gene: TRBV7-9; J gene: TRBJ2-3; CDR3 DNA: TGTGCCAGCAGCTTTCGCGGGGTCACAGATACGCAGTATTTT; CDR3 protein: CASSFRGVTDTQYF
D gene: -; clone size: -; V gene: TRBV9; J gene: TRBJ2-1; CDR3 DNA: TGTGCCAGCAGCGTAGAGCCGTGGCTGAGTGGCAATGAGCAGTTCTTC; CDR3 protein: CASSVEPWLSGNEQFF
D gene: TRBD1; clone size: few; V gene: TRBV12-3/TRBV12-4; J gene: TRBJ2-7; CDR3 DNA: TGTGCCAGCAGTCCTGGAGGGACAGGTTGGGTCTACGAGCAGTACTTC; CDR3 protein: CASSPGGTGWVYEQYF
D gene: -; clone size: -; V gene: TRBV7-9; J gene: TRBJ1-6; CDR3 DNA: TGTGCCAGCAGCCCGGGGCATGGTTCACCCCTCCACTTT; CDR3 protein: CASSPGHGSPLHF
D gene: -; clone size: few; V gene: TRBV10-3; J gene: TRBJ2-3; CDR3 DNA: TGTGCCGTGCTGAATAGCGGAGCTAGCACAGATACGCAGTATTTT; CDR3 protein: CAVLNSGASTDTQYF
D gene: -; clone size: many; V gene: TRBV10-1; J gene: TRBJ2-7; CDR3 DNA: TGCGCCAGCAGTGTGGAACGACTGGGCTACGAGCAGTACTTC; CDR3 protein: CASSVERLGYEQYF
D gene: TRBD1; clone size: -; V gene: TRBV6-2/TRBV6-3; J gene: TRBJ2-1; CDR3 DNA: TGTGCCAGCACAGGGAAGGGGGCGCGTGCTTATGAGCAGTTCTTC; CDR3 protein: CASTGKGARAYEQFF
D gene: -; clone size: -; V gene: TRBV24-1; J gene: TRBJ1-6; CDR3 DNA: TGTGCCACCAGTGATGCAGGGGTAGGATCACCCCTCCACTTT; CDR3 protein: CATSDAGVGSPLHF
D gene: -; clone size: many; V gene: TRBV5-1; J gene: TRBJ2-2; CDR3 DNA: TGCGCCAGCAGCTTTTACAGGCCCCCCACCGGGGAGCTGTTTTTT; CDR3 protein: CASSFYRPPTGELFF
D gene: -; clone size: -; V gene: TRBV5-4; J gene: TRBJ2-4; CDR3 DNA: TGTGCCAGCAGCCTGAGGGCCAAAAACATTCAGTACTTC; CDR3 protein: CASSLRAKNIQYF